These 9 T cell receptor beta chains came from one sample sequenced in a study of blood T cell repertoires in COVID-19. The method was immunoSEQ multiplex PCR; TCRdb's version includes in-frame clones alone and lacks a portion of them. This sample carries 200,000 to 250,000 clones, more than 85% of them seen once, and the ten largest clones take around 0.84%. The sequenced sample was peripheral blood. The source of these receptors is a man aged 55 to 70 with COVID-19, enrolled during active disease.

The chain is built from TRBV19 and TRBJ1-5; 9 bases are a match to TRBD1. The CDR3 length is 17 residues. Per germline, CDR1 LNHDA and CDR2 SQIVND (reference sequence). The trim removed 7 bases at V and 1 base at J, leaving 11 bases unmatched. The CDR3 region has the DNA TGTGCCAGTACTCTCTCCCCGGGACAGGGAAGCAATCAGCCCCAGCATTTT. This encodes CASTLSPGQGSNQPQHF.

The rearrangement links TRBV6-5 to TRBJ2-2, with TRBD2 as a possible D gene (6 bases). Germline CDR1 and CDR2: MNHEY and SVGAGI. The CDR3 is made up of 16 amino acids. V was clipped by 3 bases and J by 4 bases, with 15 bases between them. The CDR3 DNA reads as TGTGCCAGCAGTTATTTACGGGCGGAGGGCACCGGGGAGCTGTTTTTT. Its translation is CASSYLRAEGTGELFF.

This sequence joins TRBV28 and TRBJ2-7; 7 bases fit TRBD2. The V gene's germline CDR1 is MDHEN and CDR2 SYDVKM. The J segment lost 3 bases and the V segment lost 5 bases, leaving 7 bases of the junction unmatched. This CDR3 comprises 14 residues. CDR3 sequence (DNA): TGTGCCAGCAGTACCTCTAGCGGCTTCTACGAGCAGTACTTC. Amino acids: CASSTSSGFYEQYF.

The rearrangement uses TRBV11-1 and TRBJ2-7, with D maybe TRBD1 (6 bases). The germline V gene has CDR1 SGHAT and CDR2 FQDESV (reference sequence). This CDR3 contains 12 residues. Trimming shortened V by 5 bases and J by 7 bases, and 12 bases separated the two germline ends. The CDR3 DNA reads as TGTGCCAGCAGCCAAACAGGGAATGAGCAGTACTTC. Protein: CASSQTGNEQYF.

V is TRBV4-2 and J is TRBJ1-1, with 8 bases identical to TRBD1. Germline V gene lookup returns CDR1 LGHNA and CDR2 YNFKEQ. This CDR3 contains 15 residues. V dropped 4 bases and J dropped 7; count of bases not matched to a gene: 11. The CDR3 DNA is TGTGCCAGCAGCCCAATACACACAGGGGGTCGTGAAGCTTTCTTT. This codes for CASSPIHTGGREAFF.

The rearrangement links TRBV7-9 to TRBJ2-7; 9 bases fit TRBD1. J lost 5 bases, V lost 5 bases, and 7 bases had no gene match. The CDR3 extends over 14 amino acids. The germline gives CDR1 SEHNR, CDR2 FQNEAQ (reference sequence). CDR3 DNA: TGTGCCAGCAGCCCCGGGACAGGGAGGAACGAGCAGTACTTC. Its protein product is CASSPGTGRNEQYF.

The table lists this clone with a count of one. The gene calls are TRBV9 and TRBJ1-6, with 9 bases lining up with TRBD1. V shed 3 bases and J 7 bases; nucleotides not matched to a gene: 5. The CDR3 totals 15 residues. Germline loops: CDR1 SGDLS, CDR2 YYNGEE. The CDR3 loop reads CASSARGTGNSPLHF. The DNA for the CDR3 is TGTGCCAGCAGCGCCCGGGGGACAGGGAATTCACCCCTCCACTTT.

V is TRBV27 and J is TRBJ2-1; weak D call: TRBD1 (6 bases). Germline V gives CDR1 MNHEY, CDR2 SMNVEV (reference sequence). This CDR3 region has 14 residues. V was clipped by 1 base and J by 6 bases, with 10 bases between them. CDR3 sequence (DNA): TGTGCCAGCAGTTTATTAGGACAGTTCAATGAGCAGTTCTTC. Its translation is CASSLLGQFNEQFF.

The CDR3 here is CAIASGQGLGTGELFF. In nucleotides, the CDR3 is TGTGCCATTGCCTCAGGACAGGGTTTGGGTACCGGGGAGCTGTTTTTT. V usage is TRBV10-3 and J usage is TRBJ2-2; the match to TRBD1 covers 8 bases. Per the germline V gene, CDR1 is ENHRY and CDR2 is SYGVKD. V gave up 9 bases and J gave up 5 bases; unmatched junction bases: 14. The CDR3 extends over 16 amino acids.